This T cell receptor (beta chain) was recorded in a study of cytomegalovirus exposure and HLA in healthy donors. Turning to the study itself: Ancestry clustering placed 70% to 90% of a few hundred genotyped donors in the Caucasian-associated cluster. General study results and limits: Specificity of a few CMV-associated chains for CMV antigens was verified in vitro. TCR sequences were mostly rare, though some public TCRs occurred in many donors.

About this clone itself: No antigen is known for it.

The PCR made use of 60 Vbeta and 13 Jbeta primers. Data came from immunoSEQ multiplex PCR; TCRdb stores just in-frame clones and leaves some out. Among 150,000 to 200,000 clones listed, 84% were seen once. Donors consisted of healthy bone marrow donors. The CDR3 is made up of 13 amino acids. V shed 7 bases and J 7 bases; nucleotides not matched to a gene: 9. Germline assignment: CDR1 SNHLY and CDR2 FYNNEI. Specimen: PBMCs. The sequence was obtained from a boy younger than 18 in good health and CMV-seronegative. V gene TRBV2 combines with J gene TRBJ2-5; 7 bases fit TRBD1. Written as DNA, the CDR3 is TGTGCCAGCATCGGACAGGTAATCGGGACCCAGTACTTC. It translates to CASIGQVIGTQYF.